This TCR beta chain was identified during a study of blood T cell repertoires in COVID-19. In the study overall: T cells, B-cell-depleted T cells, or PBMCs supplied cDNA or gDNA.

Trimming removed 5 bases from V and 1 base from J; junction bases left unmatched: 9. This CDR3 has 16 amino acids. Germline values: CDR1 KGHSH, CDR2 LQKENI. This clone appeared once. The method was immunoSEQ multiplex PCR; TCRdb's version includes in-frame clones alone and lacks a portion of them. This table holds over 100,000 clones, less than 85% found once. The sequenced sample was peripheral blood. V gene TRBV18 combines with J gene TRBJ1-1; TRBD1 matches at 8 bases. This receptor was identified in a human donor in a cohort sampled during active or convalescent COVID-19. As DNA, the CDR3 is TGTGCCAGCTCAAGATGGCAGGGACAGGCGAACACTGAAGCTTTCTTT. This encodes CASSRWQGQANTEAFF.